Below are 4 T cell receptor beta chains sequenced from a single sample in a study of blood T cell repertoires in COVID-19. Produced via immunoSEQ multiplex PCR; TCRdb's table is partial and in-frame only. The table includes around 250,000 clones, around 80% detected once. The sequencing input was PBMCs or T cells enriched from blood (not recorded which). These receptors originate from a man aged 25-45 years with acute COVID-19.

In DNA, the CDR3 is TGTGCCAGCTCACCGGCGGTTGGGGGCCGTGGCACTGAAGCTTTCTTT. Translating it yields CASSPAVGGRGTEAFF. The J gene is TRBJ1-1, the V gene TRBV18; maybe TRBD1 (6 bases). The CDR3 has 16 amino acids. Germline loops: CDR1 KGHSH, CDR2 LQKENI. V was clipped by 3 bases and J by 4 bases, with 18 bases between them.

The V and J genes are TRBV4-2 and TRBJ2-7; D is perhaps TRBD2 (5 bases). Trimming cost V 2 bases and J 3 bases, with 23 bases left between them. Germline V CDR1 and CDR2: LGHNA, YNFKEQ. The CDR3 covers 18 residues. The CDR3 DNA reads TGTGCCAGCAGCCAAACCAGCGGTACGGGCCGCCCCTTCTACGAGCAGTACGTC. Amino acid sequence: CASSQTSGTGRPFYEQYV.

J is TRBJ1-2 and V is TRBV5-1; D unresolved. The CDR3 totals 12 residues. Germline CDR1 is SGHRS and CDR2 is YFSETQ. The ends were cut back, 5 bases at V and 8 bases at J, with 13 bases in the middle. The CDR3 nucleotides are TGCGCCAGCAGGCCCGGGAGCCAGGGCTACACCTTC. Residues: CASRPGSQGYTF.

The chain couples TRBV4-1 to TRBJ1-4; 8 bases match TRBD1. The length of the CDR3 is 19 residues. Per the germline V gene, CDR1 is MGHRA and CDR2 is YSYEKL. V shed 0 bases, J shed 6 bases, and the junction held 15 bases outside the gene matches. CDR3 protein: CASSQDGQGIVSRDEKLFF. The CDR3 nucleotides are TGCGCCAGCAGCCAAGACGGACAGGGTATTGTGTCGCGGGATGAAAAACTGTTTTTT.